The 13 T cell receptor beta chains below come from one sample, sequenced in a study of T cells expressing NK-cell markers. Reanalyzing the 5' RACE reads, TCRdb keeps one entry per CDR3 protein, without DNA. Its clone listing holds around 550,000 distinct CDR3 sequences. Sequenced material: blood T cells: a sorted CD56 or NKG2C T cell subset, CD4+ or CD8+ T cells, or bulk PBMC T cells (not recorded which). All receptors come from a man aged 18-30 years in good health.

This rearrangement joins TRBV2 to TRBJ1-2; TCRdb designates TRBD1, a call that cannot be tested without DNA. CDR1 SNHLY and CDR2 FYNNEI come from the germline V gene. This CDR3 has 12 amino acids. The CDR3 protein is CASIGGWSGYTF.

The chain links TRBV3-1 to TRBJ2-1; as DNA is missing, the TRBD1 call by TCRdb cannot be tested. Germline-derived CDR1 and CDR2 are LGHDT and YNNKEL (reference sequence). The CDR3 extends over 13 amino acids. The CDR3 spells CASSQGDRVEQFF.

The chain joins TRBV5-5 to TRBJ2-3; TCRdb's D call of TRBD1 is untestable without DNA. CDR1 SGHKS and CDR2 YYEKEE come from the germline V gene (reference sequence). This CDR3 comprises 17 residues. CDR3 residues: CASSLPGTVVRADTQYF.

The chain combines TRBV21-1 with TRBJ2-3; TCRdb's assignment of TRBD2 cannot be checked, as there is no DNA. TRBV21-1 is given as a pseudogene. CDR3 length: 20 amino acids. CDR3 amino acids: CASSKGTPSGRPTGLDTQYF.

The V and J genes are TRBV30 and TRBJ2-3; TCRdb's D call, TRBD2, is unchecked because there is no DNA. This CDR3 is 16 amino acids long. CDR1 is GTSNPN and CDR2 is SVGIG in the germline V gene (reference sequence). CDR3 sequence: CAWSVPRTSGTDTQYF.

The rearrangement joins TRBV7-9 to TRBJ2-2; TCRdb picks TRBD2, but there is no DNA to check that call. The CDR3 runs 15 residues. Germline CDR1 is SEHNR and CDR2 is FQNEAQ (reference sequence). The CDR3 protein is CASSPGSLNSGELFF.

The chain is built from TRBV29-1 and TRBJ2-5. CDR3 size: 13 residues. CDR1 SQVTM and CDR2 ANQGSEA come from the germline V gene. The CDR3 loop is CSVGKAVKETQYF.

CDR3 region: CASSNSRLLRSYEQYF. The chain has TRBV11-2 and TRBJ2-7. Germline V gives CDR1 SGHAT, CDR2 FQNNGV. There are 16 residues in the CDR3.

The chain uses TRBV7-2 and TRBJ2-5; TCRdb's D call of TRBD2 is untestable without DNA. Germline V CDR1 and CDR2: SGHTA, FQGNSA. The CDR3 contains 14 residues. This CDR3 reads CASSLASGAGTQYF. Using reference TRBV7-2 and TRBJ2-5 for the parts outside the CDR3, the full variable domain is GAGVSQSPSNKVTEKGKDVELRCDPISGHTALYWYRQSLGQGLEFLIYFQGNSAPDKSGLPSDRFSAERTGGSVSTLTIQRTQQEDSAVYLCASSLASGAGTQYFGPGTRLLVL.

The chain combines TRBV20-1 with TRBJ2-5; TCRdb picks TRBD1, but there is no DNA to check that call. The CDR3 loop spans 16 amino acids. CDR1 and CDR2 (germline): DFQATT, SNEGSKA (reference sequence). The CDR3 loop is CSASKRDSLFGETQYF.

The rearrangement links TRBV5-1 to TRBJ2-3; TCRdb picks TRBD1, but there is no DNA to check that call. The CDR3 contains 18 residues. Germline CDR1 is SGHRS and CDR2 is YFSETQ. CDR3 sequence reads: CASSLSGVWQGDPDTQYF.

The rearrangement links TRBV7-9 to TRBJ2-7; TCRdb outputs TRBD1, but without DNA this stays unchecked. CDR1 is SEHNR, CDR2 FQNEAQ, per germline (reference sequence). The CDR3 length is 11 residues. The CDR3 region is CASRSGVQQYF.

V gene TRBV4-1 combines with J gene TRBJ2-1. This CDR3 comprises 17 residues. In germline, CDR1 is MGHRA, CDR2 YSYEKL. CDR3 protein: CASSQDSATSSYNEQFF.